This TCR beta chain was identified during a study of CD8 T cells in ankylosing spondylitis. The study, taken as a whole, reports: What seemed typical of ankylosing spondylitis blood was a TCR beta motif built from about eight highly homologous variants.

Worth noting for this clonotype: Antigen: not known. Germline is not matched at one junction end, which may reflect a read error.

Each TCR beta library was made by quantitative 5'-RACE that incorporated molecular barcodes. One entry per CDR3 protein, called by TCRdb with MiXCR from the 5' RACE reads. The sample records approximately 28,000 distinct CDR3 sequences, roughly 8.6% being singletons. The V gene's germline CDR1 is SGDLS and CDR2 YYNGEE. The CDR3 is 15 amino acids. The TCR sequence derives from a male donor with ankylosing spondylitis or in good health (not recorded which). Source material: blood. V usage is TRBV9 and J usage is TRBJ2-1; D gene uncertain. Here the CDR3 reads CASSVDPVSYNEQFF. CDR3 coding DNA: TGTGCCAGCAGCGTAGATCCCGTTTCCTACAATGAGCAGTTCTTT.